The 25 T cell receptor beta chains reported below all come from one sample, sequenced in a study of blood T cell repertoires in COVID-19. The assay was immunoSEQ multiplex PCR, and TCRdb's table has in-frame clones only and misses some. The sample lists some 99,000 clones; about 85% were seen once. Sequencing was carried out using peripheral blood. The receptors stem from a man between 70 and 80 years old with acute or convalescent COVID-19.

The V call is TRBV12-3 or TRBV12-4, the J call TRBJ2-5; a possible D gene is TRBD2 (5 bases). Trimming cost V 6 bases and J 2 bases, with 10 bases left between them. The CDR3 spans 13 residues. As DNA, the CDR3 is TGTGCCAGCAGACTGGGAGTTCAAGAGACCCAGTACTTC. The encoded protein is CASRLGVQETQYF.

The rearrangement joins TRBV24-1 to TRBJ1-5; no definite D call. Trimming removed 7 bases at V and 0 bases at J, with 9 bases between. This CDR3 is 14 amino acids long. Germline lookup yields CDR1 KGHDR and CDR2 SFDVKD. The CDR3 protein is CATRWEISNQPQHF. The CDR3 nucleotides are TGTGCCACCAGGTGGGAGATTAGCAATCAGCCCCAGCATTTT.

This sequence joins TRBV2 and TRBJ2-5; the D gene is possibly TRBD1 (5 bases). V dropped 6 bases and J dropped 5 bases, with 13 bases sitting between them. CDR3 length: 13 amino acids. Germline-derived CDR1 and CDR2 are SNHLY and FYNNEI. In DNA form, the CDR3 reads TGTGCCAGCAGCGCAGACCAGGGCGAGACCCAGTACTTC. Protein product: CASSADQGETQYF.

The chain is built from TRBV2 and TRBJ1-1; D is unresolved. Trimming left V 3 bases short and J 9 bases short, with 14 bases between. The CDR3 loop spans 13 amino acids. Germline CDR1 SNHLY, CDR2 FYNNEI. The CDR3 loop is CASSDINRSQAFF. The CDR3, as DNA: TGTGCCAGCAGTGACATCAACCGGAGCCAAGCTTTCTTT. Full variable domain (outside the CDR3, taken from reference TRBV2 and TRBJ1-1): EPEVTQTPSHQVTQMGQEVILRCVPISNHLYFYWYRQILGQKVEFLVSFYNNEISEKSEIFDDQFSVERPDGSNFTLKIRSTKLEDSAMYFCASSDINRSQAFFGQGTRLTVV.

The CDR3 bases are TGCGCCAGCAGCTTGGAGGGACACCCAACGCGGGACACTGAAGCTTTCTTT. This encodes CASSLEGHPTRDTEAFF. The chain recombines TRBV5-1 with TRBJ1-1; a weak D match, TRBD1 (6 bases). Trimming took off 0 bases at V and 3 bases at J, with 18 bases between the two ends. Germline assignment: CDR1 SGHRS and CDR2 YFSETQ. The CDR3 extends over 17 amino acids.

The chain recombines TRBV2 with TRBJ2-3; 12 bases map to TRBD2. V lost 6 bases, J lost 0 bases, and 16 bases stayed unmatched. CDR3 length equals 20 residues. The V gene's germline CDR1 is SNHLY and CDR2 FYNNEI. DNA for the CDR3: TGTGCCAGCAGCCGGACGGGAACTAGCGGGGGGCCCTCTAGCACAGATACGCAGTATTTT. As protein: CASSRTGTSGGPSSTDTQYF.

CDR3 loop: CASSLVGLAVSNEQYF. The CDR3 nucleotides read TGCGCCAGCAGCTTGGTGGGACTAGCGGTGAGCAACGAGCAGTACTTC. V gene TRBV5-1 combines with J gene TRBJ2-7, with 11 nucleotides matching TRBD2. Germline CDR1 SGHRS, CDR2 YFSETQ. CDR3 length: 16 amino acids. Losses at the gene ends were 0 bases for V and 5 bases for J; bases not matched to a gene: 7.

The rearrangement joins TRBV7-9 to TRBJ1-2; D is ambiguous. CDR1 SEHNR and CDR2 FQNEAQ come from the germline V gene (reference sequence). The CDR3 totals 13 residues. Trimming removed 5 bases at V and 0 bases at J, with 7 bases between. CDR3 bases: TGTGCCAGCAGCCCCACACCTAACTATGGCTACACCTTC. As protein: CASSPTPNYGYTF.

The rearrangement uses TRBV14 and TRBJ2-7; D may be TRBD2 (6 bases). CDR1 SGHDN and CDR2 FVKESK come from the germline V gene. This CDR3 has 16 residues. Trimming removed 4 bases at V and 1 base at J, with 17 bases between. The CDR3 protein is CASSRPPEAGSYEQYF. The CDR3 nucleotides read TGTGCCAGCAGCCGACCACCCGAGGCGGGGTCCTACGAGCAGTACTTC. Full variable domain (remainder filled in from reference TRBV14 and TRBJ2-7): EAGVTQFPSHSVIEKGQTVTLRCDPISGHDNLYWYRRVMGKEIKFLLHFVKESKQDESGMPNNRFLAERTGGTYSTLKVQPAELEDSGVYFCASSRPPEAGSYEQYFGPGTRLTVT.

V and J are TRBV7-2 and TRBJ2-3; a possible D gene is TRBD2 (6 bases). CDR3 size: 15 residues. Germline CDR1 SGHTA, CDR2 FQGNSA. Trimming took off 1 base at V and 5 bases at J, with 13 bases between the two ends. The CDR3 nucleotides are TGTGCCAGCAGCTTAGGGCGGGGCTACGGAGATACGCAGTATTTT. Its translation: CASSLGRGYGDTQYF.

The chain recombines TRBV19 with TRBJ2-3; D possibly corresponds to TRBD2 (6 bases). The germline gives CDR1 LNHDA, CDR2 SQIVND (reference sequence). The V end lost 5 bases, the J end lost 0 bases, and 12 bases lay between the germline ends. The CDR3 length is 15 residues. CDR3 region: CASSLNSGSTDTQYF. DNA for the CDR3: TGTGCCAGTAGTCTCAATAGCGGTAGCACAGATACGCAGTATTTT.

V gene TRBV7-9 combines with J gene TRBJ2-7; D may be TRBD2 (5 bases). The V gene lost 3 bases and the J gene lost 7 bases, with 10 bases spanning the gap. Germline V CDR1 and CDR2: SEHNR, FQNEAQ (reference sequence). The CDR3 contains 12 residues. In DNA, the CDR3 is TGTGCCAGCAGCTTGACCGGCGGGGAGCAGTACGTC. Translation: CASSLTGGEQYV.

The gene calls are TRBV20-1 and TRBJ1-4, with 7 bases aligning to TRBD1. CDR1 and CDR2 (germline): DFQATT, SNEGSKA (reference sequence). This CDR3 has 15 amino acids. Trimming took 3 bases from V and 7 from J; bases not matched to a gene: 11. The CDR3 here is CSASLDREGGEKLFF. The CDR3 DNA reads as TGCAGTGCTAGTTTAGACAGGGAAGGAGGTGAAAAACTGTTTTTT.

This chain connects TRBV28 to TRBJ1-3; D gene uncertain. Between the trimmed V and J ends, which lost 7 bases and 1 base, there was a span of 14 bases. The germline V gene encodes CDR1 MDHEN and CDR2 SYDVKM. This CDR3 comprises 15 residues. The CDR3 coding sequence is TGTGCCAGCACCTCTCGAGTACGTTCTGGAAACACCATATATTTT. This gives the protein CASTSRVRSGNTIYF.

The genes are TRBV7-9 and TRBJ2-7; a possible D gene is TRBD1 (5 bases). V lost 5 bases, J lost 7 bases, and 15 bases lay in between. The germline CDR1 and CDR2 sequences are SEHNR and FQNEAQ (reference sequence). The CDR3 sequence is 13 residues long. CDR3 DNA: TGTGCCAGCAGCCAGGACATTCAAAAAGAGCAGTACTTC. This codes for CASSQDIQKEQYF.

The V call is TRBV5-6, the J call TRBJ1-1; 8 nucleotides align to TRBD1. With 4 bases clipped from V and 1 base from J, the junction kept 9 bases outside the gene matches. The CDR3 runs 16 residues. Germline-derived CDR1 and CDR2 are SGHDT and YYEEEE. The DNA of the CDR3 is TGTGCCAGCAGCCTTTTAAGCGGGACAGGGAACACTGAAGCTTTCTTT. It specifies CASSLLSGTGNTEAFF.

The V and J genes are TRBV19 and TRBJ2-7, with 8 positions matching TRBD1. The J segment lost 0 bases and the V segment lost 5 bases, leaving 12 bases of the junction unmatched. CDR3 length equals 17 residues. CDR1 is LNHDA and CDR2 is SQIVND in the germline V gene (reference sequence). The CDR3: CASSDRGHSESSYEQYF. Written as DNA, the CDR3 is TGTGCCAGTAGTGACAGGGGTCATTCCGAAAGCTCCTACGAGCAGTACTTC.

The gene calls are TRBV2 and TRBJ1-2; D possibly corresponds to TRBD1 (6 bases). The CDR3 runs to 15 residues. Trimming cost V 8 bases and J 4 bases, with 20 bases left between them. The germline V gene has CDR1 SNHLY and CDR2 FYNNEI. CDR3 loop: CASSLVGATGYGYTF. For the CDR3, the DNA is TGTGCCAGCTCACTGGTGGGGGCGACCGGCTATGGCTACACCTTC. The full variable domain, rest sourced from reference TRBV2 and TRBJ1-2, is EPEVTQTPSHQVTQMGQEVILRCVPISNHLYFYWYRQILGQKVEFLVSFYNNEISEKSEIFDDQFSVERPDGSNFTLKIRSTKLEDSAMYFCASSLVGATGYGYTFGSGTRLTVV.

V is TRBV7-6 and J is TRBJ2-5; maybe TRBD2 (6 bases). V was cut by 6 bases and J by 1 base, with 18 bases left in between. The CDR3 has 16 residues. Germline CDR1 is SGHVS and CDR2 is FNYEAQ. CDR3 in amino acids: CASRALAGRTQETQYF. The CDR3 DNA follows: TGTGCCAGCAGAGCCCTCGCGGGGAGAACCCAAGAGACCCAGTACTTC.

CDR3 DNA: TGCAGCGCAGCGGACAGATCTAATGAAAAACTGTTTTTT. This translates into CSAADRSNEKLFF. J is TRBJ1-4 and V is TRBV29-1; TRBD1 might be the D (6 bases). This CDR3 has 13 residues. Germline V gives CDR1 SQVTM, CDR2 ANQGSEA. The V end lost 7 bases, the J end lost 3 bases, and 12 bases lay between the germline ends.

This chain joins TRBV6-5 and TRBJ1-2; TRBD1 aligns across 7 bases. There are 15 residues in the CDR3. V lost 4 bases, J lost 5 bases, and 10 bases stayed unmatched. Germline V gives CDR1 MNHEY, CDR2 SVGAGI. The CDR3 bases are TGTGCCAGCAGTTGGGCCAGGGGGGATCGATATGGCTACACCTTC. Its protein product is CASSWARGDRYGYTF.

This chain connects TRBV28 to TRBJ2-7; D may be TRBD1 (6 bases). The CDR3 covers 15 residues. The V end was cut by 2 bases, the J end by 1 base, with 12 bases between. Germline lookup yields CDR1 MDHEN and CDR2 SYDVKM. CDR3 amino acids: CASSLGGQLSYEQYF. The CDR3 region has the DNA TGTGCCAGCAGTTTAGGAGGACAGCTTTCCTACGAGCAGTACTTC. Using reference TRBV28 and TRBJ2-7 for the parts outside the CDR3, the full variable domain is DVKVTQSSRYLVKRTGEKVFLECVQDMDHENMFWYRQDPGLGLRLIYFSYDVKMKEKGDIPEGYSVSREKKERFSLILESASTNQTSMYLCASSLGGQLSYEQYFGPGTRLTVT.

This clone has only one observation. The rearrangement uses TRBV7-8 and TRBJ2-3, with TRBD2 matching 7 bases. The CDR3 has 18 amino acids. Germline lookup yields CDR1 SGHVS and CDR2 FQNEAQ. V shed 1 base and J 0 bases; nucleotides not matched to a gene: 10. The CDR3 DNA reads as TGTGCCAGCAGCTTAGTGTCAGCGGGGCGGACTAGCACAGATACGCAGTATTTT. It translates to CASSLVSAGRTSTDTQYF.

The CDR3 coding sequence is TGTGCCAGCTTTCTCAGGACAGGGTGGGGAGAGACCCAGTACTTC. This translates into CASFLRTGWGETQYF. The V call is TRBV7-8, the J call TRBJ2-5; TRBD1 matches 8 bases. V lost 8 bases to trimming and J lost 4 bases; unmatched junction nucleotides: 12. This CDR3 has 15 residues. Germline assignment: CDR1 SGHVS and CDR2 FQNEAQ.

This rearrangement joins TRBV19 to TRBJ2-5; 10 positions agree with TRBD2. This CDR3 comprises 15 residues. With 2 bases clipped from V and 5 bases from J, the junction kept 5 bases outside the gene matches. Germline values: CDR1 LNHDA, CDR2 SQIVND (reference sequence). The CDR3, as DNA: TGTGCCAGTAGTATAAGCGGGGGGGCCCTCGAGACCCAGTACTTC. It specifies CASSISGGALETQYF.